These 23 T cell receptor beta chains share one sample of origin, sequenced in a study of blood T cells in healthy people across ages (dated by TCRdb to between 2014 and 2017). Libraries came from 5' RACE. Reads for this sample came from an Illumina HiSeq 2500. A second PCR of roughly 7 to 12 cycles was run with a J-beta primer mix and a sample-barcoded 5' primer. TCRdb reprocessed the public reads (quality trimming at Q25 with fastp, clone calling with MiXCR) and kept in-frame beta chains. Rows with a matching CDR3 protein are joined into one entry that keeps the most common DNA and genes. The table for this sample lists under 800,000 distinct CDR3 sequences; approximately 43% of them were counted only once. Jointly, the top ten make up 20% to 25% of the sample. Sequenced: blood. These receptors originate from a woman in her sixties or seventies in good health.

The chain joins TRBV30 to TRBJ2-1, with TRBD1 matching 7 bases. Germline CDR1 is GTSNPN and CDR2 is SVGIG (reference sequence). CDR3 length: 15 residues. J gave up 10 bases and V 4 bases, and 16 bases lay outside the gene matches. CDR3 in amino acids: CAWTAGTDPRGEQFF. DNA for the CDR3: TGTGCCTGGACAGCCGGGACAGACCCTAGAGGGGAGCAGTTCTTC.

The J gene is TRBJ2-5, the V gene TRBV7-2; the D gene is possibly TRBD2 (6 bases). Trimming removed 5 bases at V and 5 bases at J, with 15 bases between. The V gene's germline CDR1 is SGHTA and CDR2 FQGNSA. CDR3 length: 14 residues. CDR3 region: CASSARLGRETQYF. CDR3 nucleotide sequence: TGTGCCAGCAGCGCGCGACTAGGGAGGGAGACCCAGTACTTC.

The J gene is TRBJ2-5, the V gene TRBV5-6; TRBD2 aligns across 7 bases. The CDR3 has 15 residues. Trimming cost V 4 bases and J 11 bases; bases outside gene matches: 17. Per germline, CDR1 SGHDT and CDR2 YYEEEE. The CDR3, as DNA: TGTGCCAGCAGCCGGAGGGATAGCGGGTACAATGAGCAGTACTTC. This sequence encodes CASSRRDSGYNEQYF.

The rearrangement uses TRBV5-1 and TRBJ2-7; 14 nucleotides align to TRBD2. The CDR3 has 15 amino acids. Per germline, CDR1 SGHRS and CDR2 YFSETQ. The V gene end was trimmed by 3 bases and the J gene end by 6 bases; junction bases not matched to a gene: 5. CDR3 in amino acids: CASSYMTSGRVEQYF. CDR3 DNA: TGCGCCAGCAGCTACATGACTAGCGGGAGGGTCGAGCAGTACTTC.

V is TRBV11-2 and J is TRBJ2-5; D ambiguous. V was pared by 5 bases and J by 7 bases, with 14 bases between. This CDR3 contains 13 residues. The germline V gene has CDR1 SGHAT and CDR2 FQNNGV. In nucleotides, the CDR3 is TGTGCCAGCAGCACCGGGTCCGCTGGGACCCAGTACTTC. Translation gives CASSTGSAGTQYF. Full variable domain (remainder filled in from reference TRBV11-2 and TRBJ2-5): EAGVAQSPRYKIIEKRQSVAFWCNPISGHATLYWYQQILGQGPKLLIQFQNNGVVDDSQLPKDRFSAERLKGVDSTLKIQPAKLEDSAVYLCASSTGSAGTQYFGPGTRLLVL.

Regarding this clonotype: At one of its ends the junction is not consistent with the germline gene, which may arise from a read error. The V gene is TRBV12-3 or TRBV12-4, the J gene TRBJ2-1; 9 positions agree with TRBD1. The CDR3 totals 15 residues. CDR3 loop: CAGSFGGQGYNEQFF. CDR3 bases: TGTGCCGGCAGTTTTGGCGGACAGGGGTACAATGAGCAGTTCTTC.

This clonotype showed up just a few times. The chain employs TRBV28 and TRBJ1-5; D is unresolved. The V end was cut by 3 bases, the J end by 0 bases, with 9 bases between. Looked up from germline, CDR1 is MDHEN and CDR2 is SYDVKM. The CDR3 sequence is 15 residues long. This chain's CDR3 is CASSLTRHSNQPQHF. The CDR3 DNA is TGTGCCAGCAGTTTGACTCGGCATAGCAATCAGCCCCAGCATTTT. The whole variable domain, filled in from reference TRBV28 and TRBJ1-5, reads DVKVTQSSRYLVKRTGEKVFLECVQDMDHENMFWYRQDPGLGLRLIYFSYDVKMKEKGDIPEGYSVSREKKERFSLILESASTNQTSMYLCASSLTRHSNQPQHFGDGTRLSIL.

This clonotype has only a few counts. CDR3 in DNA: TGTGCCTGTGGACAGCTGAACACTGAAGCTTTCTTT. Its protein product is CACGQLNTEAFF. The V and J genes are TRBV30 and TRBJ1-1, with a possible D match to TRBD1 (6 bases). Trimming shortened V by 6 bases and J by 0 bases, and 8 bases separated the two germline ends. This CDR3 spans 12 amino acids. The germline V gene encodes CDR1 GTSNPN and CDR2 SVGIG (reference sequence).

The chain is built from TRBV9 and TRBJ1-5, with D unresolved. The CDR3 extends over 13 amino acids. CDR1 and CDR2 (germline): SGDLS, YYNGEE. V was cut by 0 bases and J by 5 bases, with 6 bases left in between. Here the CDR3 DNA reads TGTGCCAGCAGCGTAGATTGGGATCAGCCCCAGCATTTT. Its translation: CASSVDWDQPQHF.

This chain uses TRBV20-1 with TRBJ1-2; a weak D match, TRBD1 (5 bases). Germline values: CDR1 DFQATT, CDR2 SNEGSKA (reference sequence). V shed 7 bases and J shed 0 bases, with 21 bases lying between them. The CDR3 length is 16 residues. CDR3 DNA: TGCAGTGTCAGTGGTTGGACAACTAGATCTAACTATGGCTACACCTTC. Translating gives CSVSGWTTRSNYGYTF.

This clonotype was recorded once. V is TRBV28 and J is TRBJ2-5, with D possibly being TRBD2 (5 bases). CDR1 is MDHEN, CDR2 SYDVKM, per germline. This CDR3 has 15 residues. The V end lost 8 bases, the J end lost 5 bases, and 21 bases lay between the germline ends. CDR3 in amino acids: CASGPHGVLWETQYF. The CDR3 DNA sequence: TGTGCCAGCGGCCCCCACGGGGTTTTATGGGAGACCCAGTACTTC.

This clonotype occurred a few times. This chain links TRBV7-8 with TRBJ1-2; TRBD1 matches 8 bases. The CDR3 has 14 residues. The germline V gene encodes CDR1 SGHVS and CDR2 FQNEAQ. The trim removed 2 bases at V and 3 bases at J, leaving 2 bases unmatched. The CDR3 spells CASSLNRGDYGYTF. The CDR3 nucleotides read TGTGCCAGCAGCTTAAACAGGGGGGACTATGGCTACACCTTC.

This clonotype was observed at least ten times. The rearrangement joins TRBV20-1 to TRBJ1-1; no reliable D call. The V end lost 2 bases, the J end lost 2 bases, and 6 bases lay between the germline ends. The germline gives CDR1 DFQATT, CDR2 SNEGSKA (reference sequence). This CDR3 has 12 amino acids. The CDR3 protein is CSARKGNTEAFF. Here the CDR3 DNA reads TGCAGTGCTAGAAAAGGAAACACTGAAGCTTTCTTT.

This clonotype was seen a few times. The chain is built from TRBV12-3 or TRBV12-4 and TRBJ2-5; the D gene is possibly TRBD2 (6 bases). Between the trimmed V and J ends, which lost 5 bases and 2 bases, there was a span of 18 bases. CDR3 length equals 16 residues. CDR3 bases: TGTGCCAGCAGTCCGAGGGAAACAGGAGGGCAAGAGACCCAGTACTTC. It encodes CASSPRETGGQETQYF.

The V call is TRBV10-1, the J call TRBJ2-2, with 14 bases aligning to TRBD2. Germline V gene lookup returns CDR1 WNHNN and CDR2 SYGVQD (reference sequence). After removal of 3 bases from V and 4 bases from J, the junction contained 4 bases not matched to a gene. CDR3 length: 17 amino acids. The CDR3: CASSDPGLAGGTGELFF. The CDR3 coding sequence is TGCGCCAGCAGTGACCCTGGACTAGCGGGGGGCACCGGGGAGCTGTTTTTT.

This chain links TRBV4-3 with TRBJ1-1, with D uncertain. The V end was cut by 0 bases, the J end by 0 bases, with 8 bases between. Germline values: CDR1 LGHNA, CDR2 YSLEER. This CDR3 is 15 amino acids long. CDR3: CASSQDQIMNTEAFF. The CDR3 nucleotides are TGCGCCAGCAGCCAAGATCAGATCATGAACACTGAAGCTTTCTTT.

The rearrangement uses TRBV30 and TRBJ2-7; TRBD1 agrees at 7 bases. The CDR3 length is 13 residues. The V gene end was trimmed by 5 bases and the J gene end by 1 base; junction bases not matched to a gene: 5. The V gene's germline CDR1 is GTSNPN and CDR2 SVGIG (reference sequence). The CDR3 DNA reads TGTGCCTGGGATCGACAGGGATCCTACGAGCAGTACTTC. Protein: CAWDRQGSYEQYF.

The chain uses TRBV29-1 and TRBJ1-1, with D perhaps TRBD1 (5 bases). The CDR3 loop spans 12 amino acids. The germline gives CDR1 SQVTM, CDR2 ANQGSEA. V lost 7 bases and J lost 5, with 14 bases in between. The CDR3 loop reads CSGRLGGTEAFF. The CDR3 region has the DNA TGCAGCGGCCGACTGGGGGGGACTGAAGCTTTCTTT.

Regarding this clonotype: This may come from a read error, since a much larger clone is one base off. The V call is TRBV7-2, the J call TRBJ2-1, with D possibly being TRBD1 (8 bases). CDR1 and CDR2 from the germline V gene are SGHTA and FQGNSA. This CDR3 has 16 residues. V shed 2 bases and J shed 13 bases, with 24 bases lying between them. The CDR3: CASSLKSGGGGQTQFF. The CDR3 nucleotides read TGTGCCAGCAGCTTAAAGTCAGGGGGCGGGGGACAGACCCAGTTCTTC.

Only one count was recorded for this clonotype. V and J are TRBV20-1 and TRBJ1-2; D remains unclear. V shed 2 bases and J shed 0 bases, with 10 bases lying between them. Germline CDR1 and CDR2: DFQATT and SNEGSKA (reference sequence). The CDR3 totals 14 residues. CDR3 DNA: TGCAGTGCTAGAAATACAGTTTCTAACTATGGCTACACCTTC. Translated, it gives CSARNTVSNYGYTF.

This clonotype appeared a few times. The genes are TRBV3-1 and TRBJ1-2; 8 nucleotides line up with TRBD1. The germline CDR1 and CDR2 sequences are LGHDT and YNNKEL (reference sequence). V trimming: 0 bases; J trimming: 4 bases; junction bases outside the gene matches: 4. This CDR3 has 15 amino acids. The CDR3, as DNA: TGTGCCAGCAGCCAAGAGAGGACAGGGACCTATGGCTACACCTTC. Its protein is CASSQERTGTYGYTF.

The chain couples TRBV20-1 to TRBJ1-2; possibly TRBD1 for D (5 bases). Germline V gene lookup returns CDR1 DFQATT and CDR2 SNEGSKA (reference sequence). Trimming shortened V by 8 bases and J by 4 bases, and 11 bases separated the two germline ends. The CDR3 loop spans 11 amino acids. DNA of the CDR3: TGCAGTAATAGACAGACCTATGGCTACACCTTC. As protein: CSNRQTYGYTF.

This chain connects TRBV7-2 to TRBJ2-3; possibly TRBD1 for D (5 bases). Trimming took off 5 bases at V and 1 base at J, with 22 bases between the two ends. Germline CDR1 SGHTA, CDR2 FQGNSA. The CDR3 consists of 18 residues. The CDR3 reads CASSPTSFGARRTDTQYF. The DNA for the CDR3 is TGTGCCAGCAGCCCAACGTCGTTTGGGGCTCGGCGCACAGATACGCAGTATTTT.